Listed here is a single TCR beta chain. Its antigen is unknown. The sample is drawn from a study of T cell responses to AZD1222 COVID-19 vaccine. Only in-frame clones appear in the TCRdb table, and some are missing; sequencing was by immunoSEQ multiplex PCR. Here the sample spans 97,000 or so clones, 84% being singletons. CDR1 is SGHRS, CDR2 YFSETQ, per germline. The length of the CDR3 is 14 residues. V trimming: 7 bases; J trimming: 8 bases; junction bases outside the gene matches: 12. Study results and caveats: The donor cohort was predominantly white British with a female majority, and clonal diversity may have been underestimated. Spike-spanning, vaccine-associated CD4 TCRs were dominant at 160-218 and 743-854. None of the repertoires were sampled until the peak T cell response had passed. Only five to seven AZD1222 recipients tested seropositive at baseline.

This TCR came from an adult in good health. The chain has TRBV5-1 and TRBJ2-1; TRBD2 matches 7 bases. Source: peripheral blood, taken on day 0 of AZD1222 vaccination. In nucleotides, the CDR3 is TGCGCCAGCTGGGGCGGGAGCTTCAGCGATGAGCAGTTCTTC. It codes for CASWGGSFSDEQFF.